A single sample is the source of the 17 T cell receptor beta chains below, sequenced in a study of tumor and adjacent non-tumor tissue in lung cancer (dated by TCRdb to 2016 to 2019). RNA was extracted from bulk unsorted tissue and checked for quality with a NanoDrop ND-1000 and an Agilent 2100. Library generation was performed with multiplex PCR. This sample was sequenced with an Illumina HiSeq 2500. Following protocols modified from ARM-PCR, the researchers constructed TCRbeta libraries through three rounds of nested PCR with primers (Table S4). The raw public reads went through TCRdb reprocessing: fastp at Q25, MiXCR clone calling, in-frame beta chains kept. Every distinct CDR3 protein forms one entry, paired with its most common genes and DNA. Counted in this sample were 76,000 or so distinct CDR3 sequences; around 70% of them appeared once. 10% to 15% of the sample belongs to the ten largest clones.

Input material: lung tumor tissue. The origin of the receptors is a woman in her 70s with non-small cell lung cancer.

This clonotype was counted a single time. J is TRBJ2-1 and V is TRBV11-1; 8 bases match TRBD2. This CDR3 has 18 residues. The ends lost 11 bases at V and 7 bases at J; junction bases unmatched: 25. Germline CDR1 reads SGHAT; CDR2 reads FQDESV (reference sequence). CDR3 region: CAGSLAGLRQEASNEQFF. CDR3 in DNA: TGTGCCGGTAGCTTAGCGGGGTTACGACAGGAGGCGTCGAATGAGCAGTTCTTC.

The table lists this clonotype with a few counts. This may arise from a read error, as a much more abundant clone is one base away. V gene TRBV6-5 combines with J gene TRBJ2-5; the D call may be TRBD1 or TRBD2 (5 bases each). The CDR3 sequence is 13 residues long. CDR1 is MNHEY and CDR2 is SVGAGI in the germline V gene. CDR3 DNA: TGTGTCAGCAGTAGGGACCGCCGGGAGACCCAGTACTTC. Residues: CVSSRDRRETQYF.

The gene calls are TRBV7-2 and TRBJ2-5, with D perhaps matching TRBD2 (6 bases). The ends were cut back, 7 bases at V and 2 bases at J, with 14 bases in the middle. The CDR3 has 14 residues. Germline loops: CDR1 SGHTA, CDR2 FQGNSA. This CDR3 is CASNLGLLQETQYF. For the CDR3, the DNA is TGTGCCAGCAACCTGGGACTTCTGCAAGAGACCCAGTACTTC.

In this sample, this clonotype turned up a few times. Being one base from a much bigger clone, this may be a read error. The chain carries TRBV5-1 and TRBJ2-1; no firm D call. Germline V gene sequence: CDR1 SGHRS, CDR2 YFSETQ. This CDR3 has 11 residues. The CDR3 loop is CTSSYYNEQFF. The CDR3 DNA reads as TGCACCAGCAGCTACTACAATGAGCAGTTCTTC.

This clonotype was counted between two and nine times. Here the CDR3 omits its conserved ending phenylalanine or tryptophan, so a read error is the likely source. The DNA is omitted, as the CDR3 cannot be located on it reliably, and the CDR3 follows TCRdb's listing. The V call is TRBV21-1, the J call TRBJ2-1; TRBD2, the table's D call, lacks a check against the DNA. TRBV21-1 is a known pseudogene. Termini included, the CDR3 measures 17 amino acids. The CDR3 is CASSKPALAGRSNEQFL.

This clonotype has just one count. The rearrangement joins TRBV28 to TRBJ2-5; TRBD2 agrees at 9 bases. V was clipped by 7 bases and J by 5 bases; unmatched bases: 14. The CDR3 is 16 amino acids. Looked up from germline, CDR1 is MDHEN and CDR2 is SYDVKM. The CDR3 DNA reads TGTGCCAGCAACGGGCCGGTGCGGGAGGGCCGGGAGACCCAGTACTTC. This translates into CASNGPVREGRETQYF.

V usage is TRBV5-4 and J usage is TRBJ2-3; 7 bases are shared with TRBD2. CDR3 size: 15 residues. Germline CDR1 SGHNT, CDR2 YYREEE (reference sequence). The junction had 10 bases not matched to a gene; V was cut back by 0 bases and J by 9 bases. This chain's CDR3 is CASSLVGGSAHTQYF. In nucleotides, the CDR3 is TGTGCCAGCAGCTTGGTAGGCGGGAGCGCACACACGCAGTATTTT. Variable domain in full (rest from reference TRBV5-4 and TRBJ2-3): ETGVTQSPTHLIKTRGQQVTLRCSSQSGHNTVSWYQQALGQGPQFIFQYYREEENGRGNFPPRFSGLQFPNYSSELNVNALELDDSALYLCASSLVGGSAHTQYFGPGTRLTVL.

The chain carries TRBV18 and TRBJ2-5; maybe TRBD1 (6 bases). V lost 4 bases, J lost 1 base, and 13 bases lay in between. The CDR3 consists of 15 residues. Germline CDR1 reads KGHSH; CDR2 reads LQKENI. In DNA, the CDR3 is TGTGCCAGCTCACTACCGGGACAAATCCAAGAGACCCAGTACTTC. Encoded protein: CASSLPGQIQETQYF. Complete variable domain (other parts from reference TRBV18 and TRBJ2-5): NAGVMQNPRHLVRRRGQEARLRCSPMKGHSHVYWYRQLPEEGLKFMVYLQKENIIDESGMPKERFSAEFPKEGPSILRIQQVVRGDSAAYFCASSLPGQIQETQYFGPGTRLLVL.

Worth noting for this clonotype: Just one base apart from a much larger clone, this may be a read error. This likely comes from a read error, as the CDR3 has no conserved phenylalanine or tryptophan at its end. This chain links TRBV20-1 with TRBJ2-7; 9 positions agree with TRBD2. J lost 3 bases, V lost 5 bases, and 5 bases had no gene match. The CDR3 covers 13 residues. Germline CDR1 and CDR2: DFQATT and SNEGSKA (reference sequence). The CDR3 DNA sequence: TGCAGTGCTCAGCGGGAGGCGGGCTACGAGCAGTACTCC. This translates into CSAQREAGYEQYS.

This clonotype was seen a single time. A read error may be the cause here, since a much bigger clone is one base away. The V call is TRBV20-1, the J call TRBJ2-7; unclear D gene. The germline V gene has CDR1 DFQATT and CDR2 SNEGSKA (reference sequence). Trimming shortened V by 3 bases and J by 8 bases, and 20 bases separated the two germline ends. This CDR3 is built from 14 residues. The CDR3 sequence: CSARLGSERYQQYF. The DNA of the CDR3 is TGCAGTGCTAGGCTGGGAAGCGAGAGATACCAGCAGTACTTC.

As for this clonotype: Its ends do not fully match the called genes, so a read error is possible. The CDR3 bases are TGCAGCGTTGAAGCTGACGAAGGCTCCTACGAGCACTACTTC. It translates to CSVEADEGSYEHYF. The rearrangement links TRBV29-1 to TRBJ2-7; D gene uncertain. Germline V gene data show CDR1 as SQVTM and CDR2 as ANQGSEA. The CDR3 is made up of 14 amino acids.

Remarks on this clonotype: Compared with germline, one end of the junction differs, possibly owing to a read error. V usage is TRBV12-3 or TRBV12-4 and J usage is TRBJ1-1; 7 bases are shared with TRBD1. The CDR3 spans 15 residues. CDR3 nucleotide sequence: TGTGCCAGTAGTTGGGGAGACAGGGAGGCCACTGAAGCTTTCTTT. It is translated as CASSWGDREATEAFF.

Concerning this clonotype: Mismatch with germline at one junction end may stem from a read error. J is TRBJ2-4 and V is TRBV10-3, with unresolved D. Germline lookup yields CDR1 ENHRY and CDR2 SYGVKD. This CDR3 spans 18 amino acids. Written as DNA, the CDR3 is TGTGCCATCTGTGACCGATTAGAGCCTCTGGTAGCCAAAAACATTCAGTACTTC. Translation: CAICDRLEPLVAKNIQYF.

This chain joins TRBV29-1 and TRBJ1-2; TRBD1 matches 8 bases. Germline V gene lookup returns CDR1 SQVTM and CDR2 ANQGSEA. The CDR3 runs to 16 residues. Here the CDR3 reads CGAMTGEVGFAYGYTF. CDR3 DNA: TGCGGTGCTATGACAGGGGAGGTAGGATTCGCCTATGGCTACACCTTC.

On this clonotype itself: As the CDR3 is not closed by the conserved phenylalanine or tryptophan, this likely results from a read error. In DNA form, the CDR3 reads TGCAGTGTGTCCCTTTTCACAGATACGCAGTATCTT. Residues: CSVSLFTDTQYL. The V gene is TRBV29-1, the J gene TRBJ2-3, with D unresolved. The CDR3 covers 12 residues. Germline CDR1 reads SQVTM; CDR2 reads ANQGSEA.

Comments on this clonotype: A much larger clone lies a single base off, so this may be a read error. The chain has TRBV5-6 and TRBJ2-4; D may be TRBD2 (6 bases). This CDR3 has 15 amino acids. CDR1 and CDR2 (germline): SGHDT, YYEEEE. CDR3 sequence reads: CASSFRELSRNIRYF. The CDR3 DNA reads as TGTGCCAGCAGCTTCCGGGAGCTAAGCCGTAACATTCGGTACTTC.

The V gene is TRBV20-1, the J gene TRBJ2-7; 10 bases agree with TRBD2. The CDR3 is made up of 15 amino acids. V shed 6 bases and J 4 bases; nucleotides not matched to a gene: 12. In germline, CDR1 is DFQATT, CDR2 SNEGSKA (reference sequence). The CDR3 DNA follows: TGCAGTGCCAGACCCGGGACTAGCGCGAGTTACGAGCAGTACTTC. Protein product: CSARPGTSASYEQYF.